The clone carrying this T cell receptor beta chain has only a few counts. Its target is unknown. This sample is part of a study of T-cell reconstitution after alpha-beta-depleted transplantation in children. General observations from the study: T-cell counts and diversity at one year following transplant were attributed mainly to newly produced T cells. About two months after transplant, alpha-beta T cells reportedly came from several hundred expanded graft clones.

Trimming shortened V by 7 bases and J by 0 bases, and 8 bases separated the two germline ends. Germline V CDR1 and CDR2: MNHNY, SVGAGI (reference sequence). The CDR3 has 13 amino acids. Construction of the TCRbeta library involved unique molecular identifiers. In TCRdb, the PCR reads were re-called with MiXCR into one record per CDR3 protein. The table shows over 45,000 distinct CDR3 sequences, with 44% occurring only once. Sequenced material: PBMCs, mostly from graft donor cells, taken 360 days after TCRalphabeta/CD19-depleted stem cell transplant. This TCR came from a male patient younger than 18 who had a stem cell transplant for acute lymphoblastic leukemia, so the T cells may come from the graft donor. The chain carries TRBV6-6 and TRBJ2-3; D unresolved. CDR3 nucleotides: TGTGCCAGCACCCCTACTAGCACAGATACGCAGTATTTT. Protein product: CASTPTSTDTQYF.